This T cell receptor (beta chain) comes out of a study of T cell repertoires in cytomegalovirus infection (dated by TCRdb to the late 2010s). Broadly, across the study: The peptide stimulations were aimed at well-studied HLA-B-restricted epitopes as well as recently identified HLA-C-restricted CMV epitopes, whose presentation resists viral immunomodulation. The HLA type of each donor mattered for the analysis, because public TCR beta signatures pointed to carriage of CMV infection along with the matching HLA type.

Study-level results and caveats: Cumulative frequency of public TCR beta family members discriminated carriers of CMV infection plus the relevant HLA type in this cohort and an independent roughly 330-donor cohort. The ex vivo response was dominated by HLA-C-restricted CMV-specific TCR beta clonotypes, which also provided the single most frequent clonotype in two of eight donors.

TCRdb names Illumina HiSeq 1500 as the instrument used. In TCRdb, the public reads were trimmed at Q25 with fastp and aligned with MiXCR, with productive beta chains retained. A single entry per CDR3 protein holds the most common genes and DNA from its merged rows. The sample has 250,000 to 400,000 distinct CDR3 sequences on record, roughly 25% of them singletons. The ten largest clones represent roughly 15% of the sample. Notes on this clonotype: Its recognized antigen is unknown. No qualities accompany the bases; no much larger clone lies one base away.

This sample's treatment or condition label indicates: in vitro stimulation with specific CMV peptide epitopes to enrich CMV-specific T cells. The V end loses 1 base and the J end loses 7 bases, and a stretch of 11 bases separates them. CDR3 length: 14 amino acids, cysteine to phenylalanine. Just CDR3 DNA is preserved here, 42 bases in frame from base 1. The germline V gene (reference sequence) yields SEHNR for CDR1 and FQNEAQ for CDR2. The rearrangement joined TRBV7-9 to TRBJ1-5, with a tentative D gene TRBD1 over 5 matching bases. This clonotype was obtained from a human donor in good health (CMV status not recorded). Some clones in this sample may be carry-over from other donors' samples. This specimen was cultured PBMCs, taken from culture after CMV antigen stimulation. The nucleotide sequence is TGTGCCAGCAGCTTAGAAGGGGTCAGGCAGCCCCAGCATTTT. It translates to CASSLEGVRQPQHF.